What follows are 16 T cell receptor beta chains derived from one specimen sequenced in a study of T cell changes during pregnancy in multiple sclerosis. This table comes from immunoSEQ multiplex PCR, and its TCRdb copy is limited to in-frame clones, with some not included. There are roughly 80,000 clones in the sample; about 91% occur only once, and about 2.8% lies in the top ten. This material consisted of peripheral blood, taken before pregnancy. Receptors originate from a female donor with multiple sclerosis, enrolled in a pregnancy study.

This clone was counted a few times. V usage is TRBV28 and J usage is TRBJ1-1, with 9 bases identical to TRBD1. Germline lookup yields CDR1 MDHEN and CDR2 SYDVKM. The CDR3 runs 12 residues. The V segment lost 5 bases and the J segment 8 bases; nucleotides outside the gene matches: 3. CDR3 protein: CASSIQGAEAFF. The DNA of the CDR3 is TGTGCCAGCAGTATACAGGGGGCAGAAGCTTTCTTT.

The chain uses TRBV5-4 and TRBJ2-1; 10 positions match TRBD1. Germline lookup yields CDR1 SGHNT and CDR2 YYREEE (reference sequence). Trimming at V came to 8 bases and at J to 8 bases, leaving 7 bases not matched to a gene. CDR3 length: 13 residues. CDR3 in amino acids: CASKGQGSHEQFF. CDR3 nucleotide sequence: TGTGCCAGTAAGGGACAGGGGTCCCATGAGCAGTTCTTC.

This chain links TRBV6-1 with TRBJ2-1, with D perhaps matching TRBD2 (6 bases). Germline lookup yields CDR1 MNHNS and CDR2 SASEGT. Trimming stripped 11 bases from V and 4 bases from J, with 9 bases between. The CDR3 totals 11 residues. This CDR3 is CAARGYNEQFF. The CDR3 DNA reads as TGTGCCGCCCGGGGGTACAATGAGCAGTTCTTC.

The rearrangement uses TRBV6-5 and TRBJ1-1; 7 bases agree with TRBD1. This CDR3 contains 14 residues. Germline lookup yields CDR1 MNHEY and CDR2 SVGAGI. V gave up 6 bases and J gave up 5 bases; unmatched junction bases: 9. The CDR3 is CASRRQGLGTEAFF. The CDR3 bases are TGTGCCAGCAGGCGACAGGGTTTAGGGACTGAAGCTTTCTTT.

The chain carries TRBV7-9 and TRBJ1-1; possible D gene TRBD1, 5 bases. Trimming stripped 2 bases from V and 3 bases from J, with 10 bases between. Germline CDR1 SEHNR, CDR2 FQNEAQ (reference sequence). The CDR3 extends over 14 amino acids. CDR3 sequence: CASSLIGADTEAFF. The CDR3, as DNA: TGTGCCAGCAGCTTAATAGGGGCGGACACTGAAGCTTTCTTT.

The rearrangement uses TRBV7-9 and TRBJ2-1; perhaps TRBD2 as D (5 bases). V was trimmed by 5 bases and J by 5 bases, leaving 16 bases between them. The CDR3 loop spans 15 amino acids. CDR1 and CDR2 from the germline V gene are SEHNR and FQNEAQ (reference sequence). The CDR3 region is CASSQTRTGNNEQFF. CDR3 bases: TGTGCCAGCAGCCAAACTAGGACGGGCAACAATGAGCAGTTCTTC.

CDR3 in amino acids: CAWSVTAASTDTQYF. As DNA, the CDR3 is TGTGCCTGGAGTGTTACAGCCGCGAGCACAGATACGCAGTATTTT. This chain links TRBV30 with TRBJ2-3; D remains unclear. Germline values: CDR1 GTSNPN, CDR2 SVGIG (reference sequence). V was cut by 0 bases and J by 0 bases, with 10 bases left in between. CDR3 length equals 15 residues.

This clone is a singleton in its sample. The CDR3 here is CASSISTSGSYSDTQYF. For the CDR3, the DNA is TGTGCCAGTAGTATAAGTACTAGCGGGAGTTATTCGGATACGCAGTATTTT. This sequence joins TRBV19 and TRBJ2-3; the match to TRBD2 covers 11 bases. Germline V gene lookup returns CDR1 LNHDA and CDR2 SQIVND (reference sequence). This CDR3 contains 17 residues. The trim removed 2 bases at V and 6 bases at J, leaving 10 bases unmatched.

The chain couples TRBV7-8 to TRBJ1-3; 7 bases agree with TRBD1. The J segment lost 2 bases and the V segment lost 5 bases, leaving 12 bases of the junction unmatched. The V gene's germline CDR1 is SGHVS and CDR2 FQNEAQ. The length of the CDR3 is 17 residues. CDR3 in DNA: TGTGCCAGCAGCCCCCCCCGACAGGGTATCACTGGAAACACCATATATTTT. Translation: CASSPPRQGITGNTIYF.

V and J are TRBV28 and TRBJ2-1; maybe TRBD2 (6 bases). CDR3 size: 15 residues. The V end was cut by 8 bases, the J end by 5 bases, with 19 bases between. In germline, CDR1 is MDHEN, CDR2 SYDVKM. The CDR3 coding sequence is TGTGCCAGCTTCCAGCCGGCGGGAAACAACAATGAGCAGTTCTTC. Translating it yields CASFQPAGNNNEQFF.

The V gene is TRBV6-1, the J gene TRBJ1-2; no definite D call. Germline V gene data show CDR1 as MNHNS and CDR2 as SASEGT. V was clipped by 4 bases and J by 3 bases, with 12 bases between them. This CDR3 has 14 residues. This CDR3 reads CASSAKRADYGYTF. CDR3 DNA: TGTGCCAGCAGTGCTAAGAGGGCCGACTATGGCTACACCTTC.

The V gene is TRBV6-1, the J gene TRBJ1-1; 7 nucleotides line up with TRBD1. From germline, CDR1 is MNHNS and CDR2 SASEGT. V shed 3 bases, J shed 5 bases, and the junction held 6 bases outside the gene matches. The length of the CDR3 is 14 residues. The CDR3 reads CASSDQGGRTEAFF. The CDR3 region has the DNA TGTGCCAGCAGTGACCAGGGGGGACGTACTGAAGCTTTCTTT.

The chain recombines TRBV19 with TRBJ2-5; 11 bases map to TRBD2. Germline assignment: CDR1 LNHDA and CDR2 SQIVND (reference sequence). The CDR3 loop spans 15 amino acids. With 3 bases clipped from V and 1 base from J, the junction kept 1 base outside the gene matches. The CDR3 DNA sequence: TGTGCCAGTAGTATGGGACTAGCGGTCCAAGAGACCCAGTACTTC. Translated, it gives CASSMGLAVQETQYF. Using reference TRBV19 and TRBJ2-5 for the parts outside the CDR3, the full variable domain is DGGITQSPKYLFRKEGQNVTLSCEQNLNHDAMYWYRQDPGQGLRLIYYSQIVNDFQKGDIAEGYSVSREKKESFPLTVTSAQKNPTAFYLCASSMGLAVQETQYFGPGTRLLVL.

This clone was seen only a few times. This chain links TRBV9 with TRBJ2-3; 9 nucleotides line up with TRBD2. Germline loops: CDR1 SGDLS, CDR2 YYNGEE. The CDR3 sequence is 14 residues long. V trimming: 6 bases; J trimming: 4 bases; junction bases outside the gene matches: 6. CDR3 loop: CASKAGGNADTQYF. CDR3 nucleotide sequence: TGTGCCAGCAAAGCGGGAGGTAACGCAGATACGCAGTATTTT.

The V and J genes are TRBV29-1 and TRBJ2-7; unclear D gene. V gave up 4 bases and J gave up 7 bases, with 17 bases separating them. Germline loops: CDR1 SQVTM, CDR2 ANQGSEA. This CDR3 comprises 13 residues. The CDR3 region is CSVGAPPVDEQYF. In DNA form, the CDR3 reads TGCAGCGTTGGGGCTCCCCCAGTGGATGAGCAGTACTTC.

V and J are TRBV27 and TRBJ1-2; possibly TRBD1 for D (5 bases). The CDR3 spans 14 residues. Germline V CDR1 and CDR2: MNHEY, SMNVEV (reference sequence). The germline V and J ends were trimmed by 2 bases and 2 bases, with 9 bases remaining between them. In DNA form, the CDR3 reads TGTGCCAGCAGTTTAAGGGGCTCAAACTATGGCTACACCTTC. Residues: CASSLRGSNYGYTF.